The clone carrying this T cell receptor beta chain occurred once. The sample comes from a study of T cell responses to AZD1222 COVID-19 vaccine. TCRdb's copy holds only in-frame clones and misses some; the assay was immunoSEQ multiplex PCR. The sample contains about 140,000 clones, about 92% of which appear only once. This CDR3 contains 14 residues. CDR1 is MNHEY, CDR2 SVGEGT, per germline. V lost 7 bases to trimming and J lost 3 bases, with 16 bases between them. The origin of this receptor is an adult in good health. The chain is built from TRBV6-2 or TRBV6-3 and TRBJ2-7, with D possibly being TRBD1 (6 bases). The sequencing used peripheral blood, collected on day 0 of AZD1222 vaccination. In DNA form, the CDR3 reads TGTGCCAGCAACCCGGACAGACGGCGCTACGAGCAGTACTTC. Translation: CASNPDRRRYEQYF.